A selection of T cell receptor beta chains follows, all from one sample in a study of blood T cell repertoires in COVID-19. Using immunoSEQ multiplex PCR, the repertoire was profiled, and TCRdb retains in-frame clones only, with some absent. The sample lists under 250,000 clones; about 90% were seen once. The sequencing input was peripheral blood. These receptors all come from a young man with COVID-19, enrolled during active disease. CDR3s include the opening cysteine and the closing phenylalanine or tryptophan. D genes are given only for firm matches.

j_call | v_call | d_call | cdr3_aa | cdr3_nt
TRBJ2-2 | TRBV11-2 | TRBD2 | CASSLREGYTGELFF | TGTGCCAGCAGCTTAAGGGAGGGCTACACCGGGGAGCTGTTTTTT
TRBJ1-3 | TRBV19 | . | CASTLKPQGPGSSGNTIYF | TGTGCCAGTACCTTAAAACCACAGGGCCCGGGGAGCTCTGGAAACACCATATATTTT
TRBJ1-2 | TRBV3-1/TRBV3-2 | . | CASSQAPAGVPGYTF | TGTGCCAGCAGCCAAGCACCTGCAGGGGTCCCCGGCTACACCTTC
TRBJ2-7 | TRBV3-1/TRBV3-2 | . | CASSQDLTASYEQYF | TGTGCCAGCAGCCAAGATTTGACAGCCTCCTACGAGCAGTACTTC
TRBJ1-2 | TRBV5-5 | TRBD1 | CASSFSRDRGLYGYTF | TGTGCCAGCAGCTTTTCCCGGGACAGGGGGCTCTATGGCTACACCTTC
TRBJ1-5 | TRBV30 | . | CAGGAWPLSNQPQHF | TGTGCAGGAGGGGCTTGGCCCCTTTCCAATCAGCCCCAGCATTTT
TRBJ1-6 | TRBV19 | TRBD1 | CASSGLDRGGTGNSPLHF | TGTGCCAGTAGTGGACTGGACAGGGGAGGTACTGGGAATTCACCCCTCCACTTT
TRBJ1-1 | TRBV12-3/TRBV12-4 | . | CASSQLSEAFF | TGTGCCAGCAGTCAATTGAGTGAAGCTTTCTTT
TRBJ1-1 | TRBV19 | . | CASSQGKGTEAFF | TGTGCCAGTAGTCAGGGGAAAGGGACTGAAGCTTTCTTT
TRBJ1-2 | TRBV5-5 | TRBD1 | CASSWTGGLGYTF | TGTGCCAGCAGCTGGACAGGGGGCCTTGGCTACACCTTC
TRBJ2-2 | TRBV10-3 | TRBD2 | CAISPPGGRNTGELFF | TGTGCCATCTCCCCCCCGGGGGGGCGGAACACCGGGGAGCTGTTTTTT
TRBJ1-4 | TRBV30 | TRBD1 | CAWSGYGTGTQFEKLFF | TGTGCCTGGAGTGGATACGGGACAGGGACTCAGTTTGAAAAACTGTTTTTT
TRBJ2-5 | TRBV11-2 | TRBD2 | CASSLSGGRQETQYF | TGTGCCAGCAGTCTTAGCGGGGGTAGGCAAGAGACCCAGTACTTC
TRBJ1-5 | TRBV5-1 | . | CASSKTGGQNQPQHF | TGCGCCAGCAGCAAAACCGGGGGTCAAAATCAGCCCCAGCATTTT
TRBJ2-7 | TRBV6-5 | TRBD1 | CASSYSSQGVHEQYF | TGTGCCAGCAGTTACTCGAGTCAGGGGGTACACGAGCAGTACTTC